This T cell receptor (beta chain) was documented in a study of beta chain features in type 1 diabetes. Whole-study findings and limits: cDNA-based reads could over-represent cells with high TCR expression. VDJ junctions from type 1 diabetes patients carried fewer insertions and larger deletions.

The CDR3 runs 17 residues. Germline lookup yields CDR1 SGHTS and CDR2 YDEGEE. V was clipped by 0 bases and J by 6 bases, with 20 bases between them. Isolated RNA was reverse transcribed in full, so expressed TCRB transcripts were sequenced. The data were produced by immunoSEQ multiplex PCR, yet TCRdb's version contains in-frame clones alone and is incomplete. The sample holds about 340,000 clones, approximately 8% seen once. This clone was detected ten times or more. Antigen: not known. This sequence was found in a woman aged 18-29 years in good health. The sequencing sample was made of central memory CD4+ T cells from blood. The chain has TRBV5-8 and TRBJ2-3; D perhaps matches TRBD1 (6 bases). The CDR3, as DNA: TGTGCCAGCAGCTTGGTCCCCCTCCTGACAGGATCGGATACGCAGTATTTT. Translated, it gives CASSLVPLLTGSDTQYF.